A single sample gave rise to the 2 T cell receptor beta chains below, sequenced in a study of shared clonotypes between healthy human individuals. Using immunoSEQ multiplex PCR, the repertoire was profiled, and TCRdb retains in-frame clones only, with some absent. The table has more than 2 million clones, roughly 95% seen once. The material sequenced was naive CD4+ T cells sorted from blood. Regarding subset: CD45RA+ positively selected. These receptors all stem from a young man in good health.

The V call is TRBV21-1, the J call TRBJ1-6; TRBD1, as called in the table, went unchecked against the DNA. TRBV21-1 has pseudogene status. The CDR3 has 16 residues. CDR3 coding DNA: TGTGCCAGCAGCAAAGGCTGGACCAGGGGGTCTGGACCCCTCCACTTT. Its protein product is CASSKGWTRGSGPLHF.

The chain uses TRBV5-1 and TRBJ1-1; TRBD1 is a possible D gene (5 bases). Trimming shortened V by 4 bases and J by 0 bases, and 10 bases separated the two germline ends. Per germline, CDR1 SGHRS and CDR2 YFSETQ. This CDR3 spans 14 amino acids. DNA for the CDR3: TGCGCCAGCAGCGGACTGACAGTGAACACTGAAGCTTTCTTT. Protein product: CASSGLTVNTEAFF.